The 7 T cell receptor beta chains below were found in one sample sequenced in a study of Graves' ophthalmopathy and Graves' hyperthyroidism. The authors amplified TCR beta CDR3 regions from RNA transcripts. HTBI-primed RT-PCR formed the first round, and a multiplex PCR formed the second. TCRdb ran MiXCR on the multiplex PCR reads and lists one entry per CDR3 protein. The sample yields fewer than 350,000 distinct CDR3 sequences, 15% to 20% seen once. The sample was peripheral blood. The receptors shown here come from an adult man with Graves' ophthalmopathy.

This clonotype was seen at least ten times. CDR3: CASSRDRDYGYTF. CDR3 nucleotide sequence: TGTGCCAGCAGCCGGGACAGAGACTATGGCTACACCTTC. The V gene is TRBV7-2, the J gene TRBJ1-2, with TRBD1 matching 7 bases. The CDR3 is 13 residues long. Germline V gene sequence: CDR1 SGHTA, CDR2 FQGNSA. Germline trimming cut 5 bases from V and 3 bases from J; bases unmatched to any gene: 3.

The sample holds many counts of this clonotype. J is TRBJ1-5 and V is TRBV20-1, with TRBD1 matching over 8 bases. Germline CDR1 DFQATT, CDR2 SNEGSKA (reference sequence). J lost 3 bases, V lost 6 bases, and 13 bases had no gene match. This CDR3 has 16 amino acids. CDR3 sequence: CSATPSGTGNNQPQHF. The CDR3 DNA reads as TGCAGTGCCACACCTTCCGGGACAGGAAACAATCAGCCCCAGCATTTT.

This clonotype has only a few counts. The chain carries TRBV3-1 and TRBJ2-7, with a weak D call TRBD1 (5 bases). Per germline, CDR1 LGHDT and CDR2 YNNKEL (reference sequence). The germline V and J ends were trimmed by 0 bases and 0 bases, with 21 bases remaining between them. The CDR3 totals 19 residues. The CDR3 DNA reads as TGTGCCAGCAGCCAAGACGCCCCAGGGTTGGAAACAAGCTCCTACGAGCAGTACTTC. Encoded protein: CASSQDAPGLETSSYEQYF.

This clonotype was seen ten or more times. The V and J genes are TRBV19 and TRBJ2-5, with 9 bases identical to TRBD1. The ends lost 7 bases at V and 5 bases at J; junction bases unmatched: 17. The germline V gene has CDR1 LNHDA and CDR2 SQIVND (reference sequence). This CDR3 has 17 amino acids. The DNA of the CDR3 is TGTGCCAGTATGGTGCCTGTTTCGGGACAGGGATGCGAGACCCAGTACTTC. This encodes CASMVPVSGQGCETQYF.

This clonotype was observed many times. The chain has TRBV20-1 and TRBJ2-5; D unclear. Germline loops: CDR1 DFQATT, CDR2 SNEGSKA (reference sequence). This CDR3 spans 15 amino acids. V was cut by 0 bases and J by 4 bases, with 15 bases left in between. The CDR3 DNA reads as TGCAGTGCTAGAGATCCCACACCCCCGAGAGAGACCCAGTACTTC. It is translated as CSARDPTPPRETQYF.

This clonotype was found many times. The chain uses TRBV2 and TRBJ2-5; 7 bases are shared with TRBD1. This CDR3 is 14 amino acids long. Per the germline V gene, CDR1 is SNHLY and CDR2 is FYNNEI. The junction had 13 bases not matched to a gene; V was cut back by 10 bases and J by 5 bases. The CDR3 DNA is TGTGCCATTCAAGACAGGGCGAATATGGAGACCCAGTACTTC. It is translated as CAIQDRANMETQYF.

This clonotype was counted ten times or more. The V gene is TRBV27, the J gene TRBJ1-2; D possibly corresponds to TRBD1 (5 bases). The ends were cut back, 0 bases at V and 6 bases at J, with 8 bases in the middle. The CDR3 covers 13 residues. Germline lookup yields CDR1 MNHEY and CDR2 SMNVEV (reference sequence). CDR3 sequence: CASSLSRGNGYTF. For the CDR3, the DNA is TGTGCCAGCAGTTTATCCCGGGGCAATGGCTACACCTTC.